These 27 T cell receptor beta chains were sequenced from one sample in a study of blood T cell repertoires in COVID-19. Data came from immunoSEQ multiplex PCR; TCRdb stores just in-frame clones and leaves some out. The sample contains under 75,000 clones, 75% to 85% of which appear only once. Material for sequencing was peripheral blood. The source is a woman in her sixties with acute or convalescent COVID-19.

The chain employs TRBV19 and TRBJ1-1; 8 bases map to TRBD1. Trimming cost V 5 bases and J 4 bases; bases outside gene matches: 6. The CDR3 is 14 amino acids. Germline V gives CDR1 LNHDA, CDR2 SQIVND (reference sequence). CDR3: CASSRQGPGTEAFF. The CDR3 DNA is TGTGCCAGTAGTCGACAGGGGCCCGGCACTGAAGCTTTCTTT.

In DNA, the CDR3 is TGTGCCTGGAGTGGAGCCGGGACAGTGAGCTACGAGCAGTACTTC. This encodes CAWSGAGTVSYEQYF. The rearrangement links TRBV30 to TRBJ2-7; 7 positions agree with TRBD1. The CDR3 loop spans 15 amino acids. Per germline, CDR1 GTSNPN and CDR2 SVGIG (reference sequence). Trimming cost V 1 base and J 3 bases; bases outside gene matches: 9.

This clone was picked up a small number of times. The chain joins TRBV7-2 to TRBJ2-5, with TRBD2 identical over 11 bases. V lost 1 base and J lost 7; bases outside the gene matches: 8. Germline loops: CDR1 SGHTA, CDR2 FQGNSA. The CDR3 is 16 residues long. CDR3 DNA sequence: TGTGCCAGCAGCTTAGGTACTAGCGGGGGCCTCGCGACCCAGTACTTC. It specifies CASSLGTSGGLATQYF.

The CDR3 region has the DNA TGCGCCAGCAGCCAAGCACTGGACAGGAACACTGAAGCTTTCTTT. Residues: CASSQALDRNTEAFF. The rearrangement links TRBV4-1 to TRBJ1-1; a weak D match, TRBD1 (6 bases). The CDR3 extends over 15 amino acids. V dropped 1 base and J dropped 1 base, with 10 bases sitting between them. The germline CDR1 and CDR2 sequences are MGHRA and YSYEKL.

The chain couples TRBV6-2 or TRBV6-3 to TRBJ2-1; TRBD1 is a possible D gene (6 bases). Trimming removed 2 bases from V and 4 bases from J, with 12 bases in between. Germline CDR1 reads MNHEY; CDR2 reads SVGEGT. The CDR3 covers 15 residues. The CDR3: CASSYVQGAYNEQFF. CDR3 sequence (DNA): TGTGCCAGCAGTTACGTACAGGGCGCTTACAATGAGCAGTTCTTC.

The chain uses TRBV29-1 and TRBJ2-5; the match to TRBD1 covers 10 bases. The J segment lost 8 bases and the V segment lost 3 bases, leaving 3 bases of the junction unmatched. CDR3 length: 12 amino acids. CDR1 is SQVTM, CDR2 ANQGSEA, per germline. The CDR3 reads CSVDWDRGTQYF. The CDR3 bases are TGCAGCGTTGATTGGGACAGGGGAACCCAGTACTTC.

This clone has only a few counts. The chain couples TRBV2 to TRBJ2-2; 8 bases map to TRBD1. Germline V CDR1 and CDR2: SNHLY, FYNNEI. The CDR3 totals 17 residues. V lost 4 bases and J lost 7; bases outside the gene matches: 14. CDR3 protein: CASSGGTGELGSGELFF. The DNA for the CDR3 is TGTGCCAGCAGTGGAGGGACAGGAGAGCTCGGGAGCGGGGAGCTGTTTTTT.

V usage is TRBV24-1 and J usage is TRBJ2-1, with 9 bases identical to TRBD1. The ends lost 9 bases at V and 9 bases at J; junction bases unmatched: 8. The germline gives CDR1 KGHDR, CDR2 SFDVKD. The CDR3 consists of 13 residues. The CDR3 loop reads CATATGTGPEQFF. CDR3 DNA: TGTGCCACCGCCACCGGGACAGGGCCTGAGCAGTTCTTC.

Comment on this clone: A read error may produce the germline difference seen at one junction end. The chain joins TRBV5-1 to TRBJ1-1, with unresolved D. Germline CDR1 SGHRS, CDR2 YFSETQ. CDR3 length: 13 residues. The CDR3 protein is CASQGLLNAEAFF. The CDR3 region has the DNA TGCGCCAGCCAAGGACTATTGAACGCTGAAGCTTTCTTT.

The chain links TRBV5-6 to TRBJ2-7; 10 bases are shared with TRBD1. The trim removed 4 bases at V and 11 bases at J, leaving 15 bases unmatched. This CDR3 has 15 amino acids. Germline CDR1 SGHDT, CDR2 YYEEEE. The DNA of the CDR3 is TGTGCCAGCAGCCCGAGGGACAGGGGCCTCCTAAGTGAGTACTTC. It codes for CASSPRDRGLLSEYF.

This clone has more than one count but fewer than ten. V and J are TRBV4-3 and TRBJ1-2; 8 bases match TRBD1. The CDR3 is made up of 21 amino acids. CDR1 is LGHNA, CDR2 YSLEER, per germline. The V segment lost 0 bases and the J segment 4 bases; nucleotides outside the gene matches: 22. In DNA, the CDR3 is TGCGCCAGCAGCCAAGACGTCACGAAAAGAGACAGGGGAGGGTTTCTCTATGGCTACACCTTC. Translation: CASSQDVTKRDRGGFLYGYTF.

V is TRBV4-1 and J is TRBJ2-7, with D perhaps matching TRBD1 (5 bases). Germline V CDR1 and CDR2: MGHRA, YSYEKL. The length of the CDR3 is 13 residues. Trimming left V 4 bases short and J 5 bases short, with 12 bases between. The CDR3 is CASSRRDSDEQYF. Here the CDR3 DNA reads TGCGCCAGCAGCCGTCGAGACAGTGACGAGCAGTACTTC.

The CDR3 region has the DNA TGTGCCAGCAGCGGGACTACCGATACGCAGTATTTT. It specifies CASSGTTDTQYF. This chain uses TRBV9 with TRBJ2-3; D is perhaps TRBD2 (6 bases). The CDR3 extends over 12 amino acids. Trimming left V 3 bases short and J 6 bases short, with 8 bases between. Germline V CDR1 and CDR2: SGDLS, YYNGEE.

Only a few counts were recorded for this clone. The chain has TRBV7-2 and TRBJ2-2, with D unclear. Germline CDR1 is SGHTA and CDR2 is FQGNSA. Between the trimmed V and J ends, which lost 4 bases and 8 bases, there was a span of 11 bases. The CDR3 totals 13 residues. CDR3 sequence: CASSSQLEGELFF. CDR3 sequence (DNA): TGTGCCAGCAGCTCCCAACTTGAGGGGGAGCTGTTTTTT.

The chain combines TRBV6-1 with TRBJ2-5, with 9 bases aligning to TRBD1. The CDR3 covers 15 residues. J gave up 4 bases and V 1 base, and 4 bases lay outside the gene matches. Germline V gene data show CDR1 as MNHNS and CDR2 as SASEGT. In DNA form, the CDR3 reads TGTGCCAGCAGTGAAGGGGACAGGGAAGTAGAGACCCAGTACTTC. Amino acids: CASSEGDREVETQYF.

The chain combines TRBV6-5 with TRBJ2-7, with 7 bases fitting TRBD2. Germline CDR1 MNHEY, CDR2 SVGAGI. V lost 0 bases and J lost 7; bases outside the gene matches: 9. The length of the CDR3 is 15 residues. The CDR3 nucleotides are TGTGCCAGCAGTTACTCGACCGTGTTCGGGGGGGAGCAGTACTTC. This codes for CASSYSTVFGGEQYF.

The V gene is TRBV5-1, the J gene TRBJ2-3; D is possibly TRBD1 (6 bases). The V end was cut by 0 bases, the J end by 1 base, with 9 bases between. Germline V gives CDR1 SGHRS, CDR2 YFSETQ. CDR3 length equals 15 residues. The CDR3 coding sequence is TGCGCCAGCAGCTTGGAAAGGACAGGCACAGATACGCAGTATTTT. It specifies CASSLERTGTDTQYF.

V gene TRBV11-2 combines with J gene TRBJ2-7, with a weak D call TRBD1 (5 bases). This CDR3 has 14 amino acids. CDR1 is SGHAT, CDR2 FQNNGV, per germline. Trimming removed 6 bases at V and 3 bases at J, with 15 bases between. DNA for the CDR3: TGTGCCAGCAGTCCAGGGAAACACTTCTACGAGCAGTACTTC. This sequence encodes CASSPGKHFYEQYF.

J is TRBJ2-3 and V is TRBV9, with 7 positions matching TRBD2. Germline V gene data show CDR1 as SGDLS and CDR2 as YYNGEE. After removal of 3 bases from V and 9 bases from J, the junction contained 4 bases not matched to a gene. The CDR3 runs to 12 residues. Written as DNA, the CDR3 is TGTGCCAGCAGCGCGGGAGGCGGGACGCAGTATTTT. This codes for CASSAGGGTQYF.

The CDR3 region is CASSFGTKRLFF. In DNA form, the CDR3 reads TGTGCCAGCAGTTTTGGGACAAAACGGCTGTTTTTT. The chain combines TRBV28 with TRBJ1-4, with TRBD1 as a possible D gene (6 bases). V lost 3 bases and J lost 14, with 13 bases in between. The CDR3 extends over 12 amino acids. Germline CDR1 reads MDHEN; CDR2 reads SYDVKM.

CDR3 region: CASSFMSGTGANSPLHF. The CDR3 bases are TGTGCCAGCAGCTTCATGTCGGGGACAGGGGCTAATTCACCCCTCCACTTT. The V and J genes are TRBV7-2 and TRBJ1-6; the match to TRBD1 covers 10 bases. With 3 bases clipped from V and 6 bases from J, the junction kept 8 bases outside the gene matches. Germline CDR1 reads SGHTA; CDR2 reads FQGNSA. CDR3 length: 17 amino acids.

The V call is TRBV6-5, the J call TRBJ2-7; 10 bases match TRBD1. From germline, CDR1 is MNHEY and CDR2 SVGAGI. The CDR3 extends over 14 amino acids. With 5 bases clipped from V and 6 bases from J, the junction kept 7 bases outside the gene matches. The CDR3: CASSIRDRGGEQYF. The CDR3 DNA reads as TGTGCCAGCAGTATCCGGGACAGGGGTGGCGAGCAGTACTTC.

This clone has a single count. The chain has TRBV19 and TRBJ2-2, with D perhaps matching TRBD1 (6 bases). The germline V and J ends were trimmed by 5 bases and 3 bases, with 13 bases remaining between them. Germline CDR1 reads LNHDA; CDR2 reads SQIVND (reference sequence). The CDR3 has 15 residues. CDR3 sequence (DNA): TGTGCCAGTAGTCGGTGGGGGCTAGACACCGGGGAGCTGTTTTTT. It translates to CASSRWGLDTGELFF.

The chain couples TRBV6-5 to TRBJ2-3, with D possibly TRBD1 on 6 matching bases. Trimming removed 7 bases from V and 8 bases from J, with 19 bases in between. Germline CDR1 MNHEY, CDR2 SVGAGI. The CDR3 is 14 residues long. CDR3 sequence: CASNGQLFGGTQYF. The CDR3 nucleotides are TGTGCCAGCAATGGACAGTTGTTTGGTGGTACGCAGTATTTT.

This clone was seen only a few times. This same CDR3 is encoded by further DNA sequences in the sample. The chain recombines TRBV9 with TRBJ2-3; D is perhaps TRBD2 (5 bases). In germline, CDR1 is SGDLS, CDR2 YYNGEE. Trimming stripped 2 bases from V and 1 base from J, with 11 bases between. The CDR3 contains 15 residues. CDR3 loop: CASSVVGDGTDTQYF. The CDR3 coding sequence is TGTGCCAGCAGCGTGGTCGGGGATGGCACAGATACGCAGTATTTT.

About this clone itself: A junction end diverges from the germline sequence, so it may reflect a read error. The rearrangement uses TRBV20-1 and TRBJ2-3, with no clear D. The CDR3 has 11 residues. The germline V gene encodes CDR1 DFQATT and CDR2 SNEGSKA (reference sequence). The CDR3 reads CSATLGERLDF. The CDR3 DNA sequence: TGCAGTGCTACTCTAGGAGAACGGTTGGATTTT.

The CDR3 sequence: CASSYTQETQYF. CDR3 nucleotides: TGTGCCAGCAGTTACACCCAAGAGACCCAGTACTTC. The chain carries TRBV12-3 or TRBV12-4 and TRBJ2-5, with D hard to call. The CDR3 extends over 12 amino acids. Trimming stripped 4 bases from V and 1 base from J, with 4 bases between.